The 23 T cell receptor beta chains below were found in one sample sequenced in a study of cytomegalovirus exposure and HLA in healthy donors. The PCR ran on 60 Vbeta and 13 Jbeta primers. Measured with immunoSEQ multiplex PCR; TCRdb has only the in-frame clones, and not every one. Among about 130,000 clones, just under 75% were seen once, and the ten largest hold around 6.6%. The source material was PBMCs. These TCRs come from a man in his forties in good health and CMV-seropositive.

The rearrangement joins TRBV12-5 to TRBJ2-7; 7 positions match TRBD2. The length of the CDR3 is 13 residues. In germline, CDR1 is LGHNT, CDR2 FRNRAP. The junction had 11 bases not matched to a gene; V was cut back by 9 bases and J by 6 bases. This chain's CDR3 is CASRASGGFEQYF. The CDR3 nucleotides are TGTGCTAGCCGGGCTAGCGGCGGTTTCGAGCAGTACTTC.

The gene calls are TRBV28 and TRBJ1-1, with a tentative D call TRBD1 (6 bases). Germline V gives CDR1 MDHEN, CDR2 SYDVKM. The CDR3 extends over 16 amino acids. With 3 bases removed from V and 3 bases from J, the gap between germline ends came to 17 bases. CDR3 DNA: TGTGCCAGCAGTTTCTTCGGGAAGGGGGGGGACACTGAAGCTTTCTTT. This translates into CASSFFGKGGDTEAFF.

The gene calls are TRBV7-9 and TRBJ2-1, with 8 bases aligning to TRBD1. The ends lost 1 base at V and 4 bases at J; junction bases unmatched: 3. The CDR3 has 15 residues. Germline-derived CDR1 and CDR2 are SEHNR and FQNEAQ (reference sequence). The CDR3 region is CASSLGQGHYNEQFF. The CDR3 DNA follows: TGTGCCAGCAGCTTAGGACAGGGGCATTACAATGAGCAGTTCTTC.

About this clone itself: This CDR3 is also generated by other DNA sequences in the sample. This sequence joins TRBV7-9 and TRBJ2-7, with 7 bases that match TRBD1. The junction had 1 base not matched to a gene; V was cut back by 5 bases and J by 3 bases. In germline, CDR1 is SEHNR, CDR2 FQNEAQ (reference sequence). The CDR3 runs to 12 residues. CDR3 nucleotide sequence: TGTGCCAGCAGCCCAGGGGGCTACGAGCAGTACTTC. Protein product: CASSPGGYEQYF.

This clone was recorded only once. This chain connects TRBV9 to TRBJ2-3, with 7 bases aligning to TRBD1. Trimming removed 0 bases from V and 5 bases from J; junction bases left unmatched: 6. CDR3 length: 15 amino acids. Germline CDR1 reads SGDLS; CDR2 reads YYNGEE. CDR3: CASSVVTGMVDTQYF. CDR3 sequence (DNA): TGTGCCAGCAGCGTAGTGACAGGGATGGTAGATACGCAGTATTTT.

The chain carries TRBV28 and TRBJ2-2, with D perhaps matching TRBD1 (5 bases). The germline gives CDR1 MDHEN, CDR2 SYDVKM. The V end was cut by 1 base, the J end by 1 base, with 7 bases between. The CDR3 is 15 residues long. CDR3 DNA: TGTGCCAGCAGTTTATTCAGGGAGAACACCGGGGAGCTGTTTTTT. Its translation: CASSLFRENTGELFF.

This chain uses TRBV6-5 with TRBJ2-5; TRBD2 matches 7 bases. Looked up from germline, CDR1 is MNHEY and CDR2 is SVGAGI. The CDR3 extends over 14 amino acids. The V segment lost 6 bases and the J segment 1 base; nucleotides outside the gene matches: 5. Here the CDR3 reads CASSSPSGQETQYF. CDR3 in DNA: TGTGCCAGCAGCTCCCCTAGCGGCCAAGAGACCCAGTACTTC.

This rearrangement joins TRBV25-1 to TRBJ2-7; 11 bases map to TRBD1. With 8 bases clipped from V and 7 bases from J, the junction kept 22 bases outside the gene matches. CDR3 size: 18 residues. Germline V lookup: CDR1 MGHDK, CDR2 SYGVNS. CDR3 in DNA: TGTGCCAGCGGTCGTATAGCCGGGACAGGGGGACGACGAGGGGAGCAGTACTTC. This gives the protein CASGRIAGTGGRRGEQYF.

V is TRBV10-2 and J is TRBJ1-1; D gene ambiguous. In germline, CDR1 is WSHSY, CDR2 SAAADI. The CDR3 sequence is 15 residues long. The V end was cut by 3 bases, the J end by 1 base, with 12 bases between. CDR3 region: CASSEGALKNTEAFF. The DNA for the CDR3 is TGCGCCAGCAGTGAAGGAGCGCTTAAGAACACTGAAGCTTTCTTT.

The chain links TRBV7-9 to TRBJ1-3; no clear D. Germline V gives CDR1 SEHNR, CDR2 FQNEAQ (reference sequence). This CDR3 is built from 13 residues. Between the trimmed V and J ends, which lost 5 bases and 11 bases, there was a span of 16 bases. The CDR3 is CASSLLPGGPIYF. Written as DNA, the CDR3 is TGTGCCAGCAGCCTCCTCCCGGGAGGCCCCATATATTTT.

The J gene is TRBJ2-1, the V gene TRBV10-3, with 10 bases aligning to TRBD2. Germline-derived CDR1 and CDR2 are ENHRY and SYGVKD. This CDR3 has 17 amino acids. V dropped 6 bases and J dropped 2; count of bases not matched to a gene: 10. CDR3 sequence (DNA): TGTGCCATCAGCGGGACTAGCGATACCTTTGCCTACAATGAGCAGTTCTTC. Protein sequence: CAISGTSDTFAYNEQFF.

The chain joins TRBV9 to TRBJ1-1, with 7 bases matching TRBD1. The CDR3 is made up of 15 amino acids. Germline CDR1 reads SGDLS; CDR2 reads YYNGEE. Unmatched junction bases numbered 12, after V lost 0 bases and J lost 10 bases. The chain's CDR3 is CASSVAGGEGAGAFF. The CDR3 coding sequence is TGTGCCAGCAGCGTAGCAGGGGGTGAGGGCGCGGGAGCTTTCTTT.

The genes are TRBV15 and TRBJ1-1; D is possibly TRBD1 (5 bases). With 3 bases removed from V and 2 bases from J, the gap between germline ends came to 7 bases. The CDR3 consists of 13 residues. Germline V gives CDR1 LNHNV, CDR2 YYDKDF (reference sequence). CDR3: CATSRDKNTEAFF. In DNA form, the CDR3 reads TGTGCCACCAGCAGGGACAAAAACACTGAAGCTTTCTTT.

The J gene is TRBJ2-7, the V gene TRBV9; 9 positions agree with TRBD1. CDR1 is SGDLS and CDR2 is YYNGEE in the germline V gene. The CDR3 has 12 residues. V was clipped by 2 bases and J by 7 bases; unmatched bases: 1. Here the CDR3 DNA reads TGTGCCAGCAGCGTCGACAGGGGGGAGCAGTACTTC. Its translation is CASSVDRGEQYF.

With regard to this clone: Different DNA sequences within this sample yield the same CDR3. This sequence joins TRBV14 and TRBJ2-5; TRBD2 matches at 14 bases. Germline V gives CDR1 SGHDN, CDR2 FVKESK. V gave up 1 base and J gave up 5 bases; unmatched junction bases: 6. The CDR3 contains 17 residues. CDR3 nucleotides: TGTGCCAGCAGCCAAGCCCGACTAGCGGGGGGGCGCGAGACCCAGTACTTC. It yields the protein CASSQARLAGGRETQYF.

The chain joins TRBV7-6 to TRBJ1-1; D is unresolved. The V gene's germline CDR1 is SGHVS and CDR2 FNYEAQ. Trimming pared 0 bases from V and 4 bases from J, leaving 12 bases between. This CDR3 comprises 15 residues. CDR3 in DNA: TGTGCCAGCAGCTTAGCTTCAGGCCCTTTCACTGAAGCTTTCTTT. Amino acid sequence: CASSLASGPFTEAFF.

Turning to this clone: This sample includes further DNA sequences coding for the same CDR3. V is TRBV4-1 and J is TRBJ2-7; 9 positions match TRBD2. The CDR3 contains 15 residues. The germline V gene has CDR1 MGHRA and CDR2 YSYEKL. V gave up 0 bases and J gave up 2 bases; unmatched junction bases: 2. The chain's CDR3 is CASSQEAGGAYEQYF. As DNA, the CDR3 is TGCGCCAGCAGCCAAGAAGCGGGGGGTGCCTACGAGCAGTACTTC.

CDR3 nucleotide sequence: TGCAGCGTTGCCGGGACAAACCGGGGCGGGAGGGCATACGAGCAGTACTTC. It is translated as CSVAGTNRGGRAYEQYF. The V call is TRBV29-1, the J call TRBJ2-7, with 9 positions matching TRBD2. The ends lost 4 bases at V and 4 bases at J; junction bases unmatched: 17. There are 17 residues in the CDR3. Germline V lookup: CDR1 SQVTM, CDR2 ANQGSEA.

This clone was seen a few times. The rearrangement uses TRBV9 and TRBJ2-4; no reliable D call. The length of the CDR3 is 13 residues. Germline lookup yields CDR1 SGDLS and CDR2 YYNGEE. V lost 0 bases and J 5 bases, leaving 6 bases between the germline ends. CDR3 DNA: TGTGCCAGCAGCGTAGGTGAGCAAAACATTCAGTACTTC. Translating it yields CASSVGEQNIQYF.

V is TRBV6-4 and J is TRBJ1-2; possibly TRBD1 for D (6 bases). V lost 0 bases to trimming and J lost 5 bases, with 25 bases between them. This CDR3 comprises 19 residues. Germline V gene sequence: CDR1 MRHNA, CDR2 SNTAGT. CDR3 DNA sequence: TGTGCCAGCAGTGACTCAGCGGGGGGCGAATATTATGGGTATTATGGCTACACCTTC. It is translated as CASSDSAGGEYYGYYGYTF.

V is TRBV6-5 and J is TRBJ1-5; no definite D call. The V gene lost 2 bases and the J gene lost 12 bases, with 8 bases spanning the gap. The CDR3 has 11 residues. The germline V gene has CDR1 MNHEY and CDR2 SVGAGI. CDR3 DNA: TGTGCCAGCAGTTACCCCCCTAACCAGCATTTT. Its translation is CASSYPPNQHF.

This CDR3 is CASSYPGNTEAFF. The CDR3, as DNA: TGTGCCAGTAGTTATCCCGGGAACACTGAAGCTTTCTTT. V gene TRBV19 combines with J gene TRBJ1-1; no reliable D call. CDR1 is LNHDA and CDR2 is SQIVND in the germline V gene (reference sequence). Deletions cut 5 bases from V and 1 base from J, with 8 bases between. The CDR3 contains 13 residues.

V usage is TRBV2 and J usage is TRBJ2-3, with 12 bases that match TRBD1. The V gene end was trimmed by 7 bases and the J gene end by 3 bases; junction bases not matched to a gene: 8. Germline V lookup: CDR1 SNHLY, CDR2 FYNNEI. The CDR3 is 16 residues long. CDR3 loop: CASKTGTGGLTDTQYF. The CDR3 DNA sequence: TGTGCCAGCAAGACCGGGACAGGGGGCCTTACAGATACGCAGTATTTT. The variable domain in full, with the rest retrieved from reference TRBV2 and TRBJ2-3, is EPEVTQTPSHQVTQMGQEVILRCVPISNHLYFYWYRQILGQKVEFLVSFYNNEISEKSEIFDDQFSVERPDGSNFTLKIRSTKLEDSAMYFCASKTGTGGLTDTQYFGPGTRLTVL.